Described below is a single TCR beta chain sequence and its context. Its target is unknown. These data come from a study of shared clonotypes between healthy human individuals. About 30,000 T cell genomes (approximately 0.2 ug DNA) went into each sorted-subset replicate. Assay: immunoSEQ multiplex PCR; the TCRdb copy retains only in-frame clones and omits some. The data hold 730,000 or so clones, with more than 70% observed a single time. Healthy HIV-negative adults without recent acute infections or vaccinations served as donors. The study's findings and limits: Investigators collected only blood, and repertoires in tissues likely differ. A limitation of the genetic and exposure-history diversity represented arose from few donors.

This clonotype was obtained from a woman younger than 45 in good health. Sequenced: memory CD4+ T cells sorted from blood. The subset was: CD45RA-negative fraction.

CDR3 coding DNA: TGTGCCAGCAGTGTAGGACAAACCTACGAGCAGTACTTC. Amino acids: CASSVGQTYEQYF. The chain uses TRBV28 and TRBJ2-7, with a weak D call TRBD1 (5 bases). Deletions cut 5 bases from V and 2 bases from J, with 10 bases between. This CDR3 is built from 13 residues. Germline CDR1 is MDHEN and CDR2 is SYDVKM.